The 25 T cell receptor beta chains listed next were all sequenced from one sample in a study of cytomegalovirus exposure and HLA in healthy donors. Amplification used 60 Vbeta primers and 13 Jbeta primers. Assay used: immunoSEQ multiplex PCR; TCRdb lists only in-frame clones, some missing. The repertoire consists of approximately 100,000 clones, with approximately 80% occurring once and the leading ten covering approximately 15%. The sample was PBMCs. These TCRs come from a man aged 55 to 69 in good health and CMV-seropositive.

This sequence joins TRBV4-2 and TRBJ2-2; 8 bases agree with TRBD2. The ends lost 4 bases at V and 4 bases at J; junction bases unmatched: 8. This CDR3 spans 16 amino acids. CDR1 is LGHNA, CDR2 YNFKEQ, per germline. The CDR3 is CASSLIAGTSTGELFF. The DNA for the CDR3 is TGTGCCAGCAGCCTTATAGCGGGGACAAGCACCGGGGAGCTGTTTTTT.

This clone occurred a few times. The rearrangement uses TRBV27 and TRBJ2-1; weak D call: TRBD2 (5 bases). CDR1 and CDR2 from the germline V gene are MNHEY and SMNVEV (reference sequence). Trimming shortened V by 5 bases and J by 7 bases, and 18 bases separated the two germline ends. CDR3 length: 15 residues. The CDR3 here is CASSPRRGTGNEQFF. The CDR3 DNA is TGTGCCAGCAGTCCCCGTCGCGGCACGGGGAATGAGCAGTTCTTC.

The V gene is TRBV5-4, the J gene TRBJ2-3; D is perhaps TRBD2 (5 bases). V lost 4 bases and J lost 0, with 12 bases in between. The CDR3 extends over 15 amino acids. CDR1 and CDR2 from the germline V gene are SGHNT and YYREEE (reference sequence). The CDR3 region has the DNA TGTGCCAGCAGCGGCCGGGATTTAAGCACAGATACGCAGTATTTT. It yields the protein CASSGRDLSTDTQYF.

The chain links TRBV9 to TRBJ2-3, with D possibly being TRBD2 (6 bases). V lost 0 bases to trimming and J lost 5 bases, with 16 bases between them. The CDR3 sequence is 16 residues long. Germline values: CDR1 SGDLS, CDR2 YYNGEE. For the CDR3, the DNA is TGTGCCAGCAGCGTAGTCAGTGGAGGGCCCCAAGATACGCAGTATTTT. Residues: CASSVVSGGPQDTQYF.

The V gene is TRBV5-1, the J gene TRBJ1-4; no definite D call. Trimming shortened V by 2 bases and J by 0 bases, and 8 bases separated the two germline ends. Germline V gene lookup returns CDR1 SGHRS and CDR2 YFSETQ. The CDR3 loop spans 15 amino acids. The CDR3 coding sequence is TGCGCCAGCAGCTTAAAACCAGCAACTAATGAAAAACTGTTTTTT. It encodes CASSLKPATNEKLFF.

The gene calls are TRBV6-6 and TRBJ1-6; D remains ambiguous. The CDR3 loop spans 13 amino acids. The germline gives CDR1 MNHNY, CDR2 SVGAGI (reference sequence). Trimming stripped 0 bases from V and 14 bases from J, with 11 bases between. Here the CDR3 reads CASSYSSQSSLHF. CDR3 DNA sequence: TGTGCCAGCAGTTACTCTAGCCAGTCCTCCCTCCACTTT.

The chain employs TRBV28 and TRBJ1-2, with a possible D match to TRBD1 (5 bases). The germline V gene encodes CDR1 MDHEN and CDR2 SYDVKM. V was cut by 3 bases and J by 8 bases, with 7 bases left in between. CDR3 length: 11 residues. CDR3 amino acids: CASSLGQGYTF. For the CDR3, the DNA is TGTGCCAGCAGTTTGGGGCAGGGCTACACCTTC.

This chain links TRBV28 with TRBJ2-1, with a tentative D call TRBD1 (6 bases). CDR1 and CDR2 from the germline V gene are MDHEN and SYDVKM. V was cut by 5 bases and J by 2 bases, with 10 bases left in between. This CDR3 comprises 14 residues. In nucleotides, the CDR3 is TGTGCCAGCAGTGTGACAGGTGCCTACAATGAGCAGTTCTTC. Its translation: CASSVTGAYNEQFF.

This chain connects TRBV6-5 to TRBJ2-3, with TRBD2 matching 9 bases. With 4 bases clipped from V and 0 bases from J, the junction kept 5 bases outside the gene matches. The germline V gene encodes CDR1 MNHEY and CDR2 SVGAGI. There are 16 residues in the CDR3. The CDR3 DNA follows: TGTGCCAGCAGTTGGCCCCTAGCGGGGAGCACAGATACGCAGTATTTT. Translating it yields CASSWPLAGSTDTQYF.

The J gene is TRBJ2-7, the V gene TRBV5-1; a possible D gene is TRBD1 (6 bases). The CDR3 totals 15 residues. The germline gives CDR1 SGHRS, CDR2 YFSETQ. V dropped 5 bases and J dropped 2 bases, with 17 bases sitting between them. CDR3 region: CASSLSHRAPYEQYF. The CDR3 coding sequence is TGCGCCAGCAGTCTTTCCCACAGGGCCCCCTACGAGCAGTACTTC.

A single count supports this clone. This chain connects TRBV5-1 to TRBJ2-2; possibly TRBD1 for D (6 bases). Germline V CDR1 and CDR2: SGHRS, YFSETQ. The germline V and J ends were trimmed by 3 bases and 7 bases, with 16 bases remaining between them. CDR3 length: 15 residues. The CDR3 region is CASSSKGGPNGELFF. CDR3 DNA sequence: TGCGCCAGCAGCTCGAAAGGGGGACCTAACGGGGAGCTGTTTTTT.

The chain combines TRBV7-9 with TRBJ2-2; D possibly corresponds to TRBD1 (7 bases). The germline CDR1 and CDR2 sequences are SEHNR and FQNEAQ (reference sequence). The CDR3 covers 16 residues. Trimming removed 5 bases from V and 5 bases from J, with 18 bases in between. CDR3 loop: CASSQLSQGGTGELFF. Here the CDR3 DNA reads TGTGCCAGCAGCCAACTTAGTCAGGGGGGAACCGGGGAGCTGTTTTTT.

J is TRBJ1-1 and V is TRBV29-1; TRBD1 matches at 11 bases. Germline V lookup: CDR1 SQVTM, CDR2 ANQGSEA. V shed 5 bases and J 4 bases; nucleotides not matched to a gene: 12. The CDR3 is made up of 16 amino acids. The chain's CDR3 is CSVSGTGGGVFTEAFF. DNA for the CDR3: TGCAGCGTTTCCGGGACAGGGGGAGGTGTATTCACTGAAGCTTTCTTT. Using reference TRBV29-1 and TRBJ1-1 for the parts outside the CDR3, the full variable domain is SAVISQKPSRDICQRGTSLTIQCQVDSQVTMMFWYRQQPGQSLTLIATANQGSEATYESGFVIDKFPISRPNLTFSTLTVSNMSPEDSSIYLCSVSGTGGGVFTEAFFGQGTRLTVV.

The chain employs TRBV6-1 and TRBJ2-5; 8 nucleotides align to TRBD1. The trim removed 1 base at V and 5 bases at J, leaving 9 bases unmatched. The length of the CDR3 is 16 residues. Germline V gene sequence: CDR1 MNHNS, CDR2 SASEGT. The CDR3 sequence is CASSEGTGYGGETQYF. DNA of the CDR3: TGTGCCAGCAGTGAAGGGACAGGGTATGGGGGCGAGACCCAGTACTTC.

The CDR3 DNA follows: TGTGCCAGTAGTATTCTCCGGGACAACTACTATGGCTACACCTTC. It specifies CASSILRDNYYGYTF. The chain recombines TRBV19 with TRBJ1-2; tentatively, D is TRBD1 (6 bases). Germline values: CDR1 LNHDA, CDR2 SQIVND (reference sequence). With 3 bases removed from V and 3 bases from J, the gap between germline ends came to 14 bases. The CDR3 totals 15 residues.

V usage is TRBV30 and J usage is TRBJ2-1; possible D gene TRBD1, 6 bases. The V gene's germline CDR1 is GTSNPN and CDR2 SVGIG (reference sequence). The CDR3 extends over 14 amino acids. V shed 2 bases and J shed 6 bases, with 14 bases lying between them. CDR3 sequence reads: CAWSSGEGGNEQFF. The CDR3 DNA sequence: TGTGCCTGGAGTTCAGGGGAAGGGGGCAATGAGCAGTTCTTC.

In nucleotides, the CDR3 is TGTGCCAGCAGCGTACCATACCGGGGCACAGATACGCAGTATTTT. Translated, it gives CASSVPYRGTDTQYF. The chain carries TRBV5-4 and TRBJ2-3; D ambiguous. The CDR3 consists of 15 residues. The V gene's germline CDR1 is SGHNT and CDR2 YYREEE (reference sequence). The germline V and J ends were trimmed by 4 bases and 1 base, with 13 bases remaining between them.

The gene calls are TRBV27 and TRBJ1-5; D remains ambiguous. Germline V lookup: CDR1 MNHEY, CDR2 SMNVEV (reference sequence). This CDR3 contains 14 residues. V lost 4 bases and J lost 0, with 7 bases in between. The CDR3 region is CASSSQDSNQPQHF. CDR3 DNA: TGTGCCAGCAGTTCTCAGGATAGCAATCAGCCCCAGCATTTT.

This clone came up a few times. This CDR3 is CASSTLGGAGGYTF. The DNA for the CDR3 is TGTGCCAGTAGTACCCTCGGAGGGGCGGGAGGCTACACCTTC. The chain has TRBV19 and TRBJ1-2; D possibly corresponds to TRBD1 (5 bases). Trimming left V 4 bases short and J 8 bases short, with 17 bases between. Germline V lookup: CDR1 LNHDA, CDR2 SQIVND (reference sequence). This CDR3 has 14 amino acids.

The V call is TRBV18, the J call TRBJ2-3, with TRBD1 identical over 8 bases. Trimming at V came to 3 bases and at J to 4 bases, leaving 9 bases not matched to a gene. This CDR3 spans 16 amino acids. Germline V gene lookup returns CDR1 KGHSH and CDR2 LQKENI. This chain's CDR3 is CASSPVAQGVADTQYF. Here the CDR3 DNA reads TGTGCCAGCTCACCGGTTGCACAGGGGGTGGCAGATACGCAGTATTTT.

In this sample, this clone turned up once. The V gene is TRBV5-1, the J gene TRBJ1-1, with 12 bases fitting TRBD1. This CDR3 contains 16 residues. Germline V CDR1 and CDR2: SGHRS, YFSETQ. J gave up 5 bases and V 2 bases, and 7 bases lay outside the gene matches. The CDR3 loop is CASSFRDRGRRTEAFF. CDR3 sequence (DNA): TGCGCCAGCAGCTTCCGGGACAGGGGGCGCCGGACTGAAGCTTTCTTT. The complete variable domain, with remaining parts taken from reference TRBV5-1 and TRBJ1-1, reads KAGVTQTPRYLIKTRGQQVTLSCSPISGHRSVSWYQQTPGQGLQFLFEYFSETQRNKGNFPGRFSGRQFSNSRSEMNVSTLELGDSALYLCASSFRDRGRRTEAFFGQGTRLTVV.

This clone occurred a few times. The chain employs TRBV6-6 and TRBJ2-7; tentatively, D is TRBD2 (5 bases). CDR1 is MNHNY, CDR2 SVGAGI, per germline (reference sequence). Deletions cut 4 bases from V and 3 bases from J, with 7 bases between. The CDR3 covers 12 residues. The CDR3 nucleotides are TGTGCCAGCAGTTTCGACTACTACGAGCAGTACTTC. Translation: CASSFDYYEQYF.

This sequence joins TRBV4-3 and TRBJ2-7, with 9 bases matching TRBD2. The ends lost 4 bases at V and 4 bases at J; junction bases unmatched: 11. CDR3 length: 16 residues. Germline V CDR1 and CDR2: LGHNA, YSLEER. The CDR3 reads CASSRHVAGGSYEQYF. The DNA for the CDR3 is TGCGCCAGCAGCCGCCACGTGGCGGGGGGGAGTTACGAGCAGTACTTC.

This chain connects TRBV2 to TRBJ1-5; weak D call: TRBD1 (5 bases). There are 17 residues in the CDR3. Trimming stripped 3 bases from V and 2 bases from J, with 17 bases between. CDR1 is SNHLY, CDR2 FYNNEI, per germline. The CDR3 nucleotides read TGTGCCAGCAGTGAGGCCCCGACAGTAGTAGGCAATCAGCCCCAGCATTTT. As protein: CASSEAPTVVGNQPQHF.

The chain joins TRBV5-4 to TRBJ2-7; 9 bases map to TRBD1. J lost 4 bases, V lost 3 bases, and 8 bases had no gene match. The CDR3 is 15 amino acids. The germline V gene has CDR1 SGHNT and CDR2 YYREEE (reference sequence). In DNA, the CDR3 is TGTGCCAGCAGCTCACCGGGACAGGGAACGTACGAGCAGTACTTC. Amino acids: CASSSPGQGTYEQYF.